The entry below describes one T cell receptor beta chain. Its specificity is unknown. The sample is drawn from a study of long-term antiretroviral therapy in people with HIV. Study results and caveats: At every time point, clones expanded before ART dominated the repertoire. Relative to control repertoires, HIV repertoires exhibited narrower CDR3 length ranges. In the period from the mid-2000s to the late 2010s, blood was collected, possibly under older ART regimens.

The assay, immunoSEQ v3.0, was run at survey level. Profiled with immunoSEQ multiplex PCR; TCRdb holds only in-frame clones, not every one. The sample lists about 20,000 clones; over 75% were seen once. The source material was unsorted PBMCs, sampled 4.2 years after starting antiretroviral therapy. The TCR originated in a man aged 45 to 65 with HIV.

The CDR3 loop reads CATGRDRGQEQYF. DNA of the CDR3: TGTGCCACCGGACGGGACAGGGGGCAGGAGCAGTACTTC. V is TRBV10-3 and J is TRBJ2-7; the match to TRBD1 covers 12 bases. This CDR3 has 13 amino acids. The V gene end was trimmed by 10 bases and the J gene end by 7 bases; junction bases not matched to a gene: 8. In germline, CDR1 is ENHRY, CDR2 SYGVKD.